Below, one T cell receptor (beta chain) is given with its context. Its antigen is not known. Genomic DNA was employed as the template in profiling TCR beta VDJ and CDR3. One entry per CDR3 protein results from TCRdb running MiXCR on the reads. Here the sample spans a few hundred thousand distinct CDR3 sequences, approximately 58% being singletons. The source of the sample is a study of CD8+CD57+ T cells in acquired aplastic anemia. Looking at the study overall: Isolated CD4+ and CD8+ cells, once sorted, yielded DNA averaging roughly 3.4 ug. Study-level findings and limits: Between patients and controls, CD8+ Simpson's diversity did not vary significantly. Researchers report that around 29 CD8+ CDR3 sequences appeared in both patients and controls.

The patients chosen for sequencing had shown expansion of CD8+CD57+ cells (detected by flow cytometry). None of the patients had been given any therapy when their blood was sampled. This CDR3 spans 13 amino acids. CDR1 is LNHNV, CDR2 YYDKDF, per germline (reference sequence). Deletions cut 1 base from V and 6 bases from J, with 10 bases between. This sequence was found in a human donor with aplastic anemia. The source material was sorted CD4+, CD8+, or CD8+CD57+ T cells (not recorded which) from PBMCs. V is TRBV15 and J is TRBJ2-7; TRBD1 is a possible D gene (5 bases). The CDR3 sequence: CATSRVRVSEQYF. CDR3 nucleotide sequence: TGTGCCACCAGCAGAGTCAGGGTAAGCGAGCAGTACTTC.